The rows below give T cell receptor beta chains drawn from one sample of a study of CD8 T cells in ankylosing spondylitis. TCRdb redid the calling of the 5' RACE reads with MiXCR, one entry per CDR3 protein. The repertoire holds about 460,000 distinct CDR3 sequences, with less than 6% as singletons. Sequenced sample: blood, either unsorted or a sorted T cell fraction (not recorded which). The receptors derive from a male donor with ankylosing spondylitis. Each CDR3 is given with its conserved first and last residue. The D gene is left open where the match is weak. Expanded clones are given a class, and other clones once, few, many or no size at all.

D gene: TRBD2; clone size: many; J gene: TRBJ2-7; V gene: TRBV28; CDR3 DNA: TGTGCCAGCAGTACTAGCGGCCGTACCTACGAGCAGTACTTC; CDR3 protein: CASSTSGRTYEQYF
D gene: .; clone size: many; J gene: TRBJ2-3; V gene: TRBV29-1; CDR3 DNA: TGCAGCGTTGTGGAATCAGGGACAGATACGCAGTATTTT; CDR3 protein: CSVVESGTDTQYF
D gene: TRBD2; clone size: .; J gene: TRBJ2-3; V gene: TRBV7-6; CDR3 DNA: TGTGCCAGCAGCTTAGGCGTAGCGGGGAGGCACACAGATACGCAGTATTTT; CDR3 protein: CASSLGVAGRHTDTQYF
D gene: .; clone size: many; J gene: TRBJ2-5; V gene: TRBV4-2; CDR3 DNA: TGTGCCAGCAGCCAACCGGCAAGGGAGACCCAGTACTTC; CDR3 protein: CASSQPARETQYF
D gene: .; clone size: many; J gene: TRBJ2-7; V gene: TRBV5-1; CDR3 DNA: TGCGCCAGCAGCTTGGCCCTTGGCGGGACCTACGAGCAGTACTTC; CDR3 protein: CASSLALGGTYEQYF
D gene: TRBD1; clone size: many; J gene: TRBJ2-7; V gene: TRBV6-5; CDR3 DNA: TGTGCCAGCAGTTTGTTCAACAGGGGCTACGAGCAGTACTTC; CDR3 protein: CASSLFNRGYEQYF
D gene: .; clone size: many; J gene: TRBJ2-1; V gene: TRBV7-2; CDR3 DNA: TGTGCCAGCAGCCCGGACCAAGGGTCCTACAATGAGCAGTTCTTC; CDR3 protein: CASSPDQGSYNEQFF
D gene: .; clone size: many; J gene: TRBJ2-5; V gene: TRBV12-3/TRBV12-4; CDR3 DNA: TGTGCCAGCAGTGGACAGATCCAAGAGACCCAGTACTTC; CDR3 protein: CASSGQIQETQYF
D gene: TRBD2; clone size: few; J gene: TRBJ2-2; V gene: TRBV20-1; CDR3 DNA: TGCAGCCGTAGCCGGTTAGCGGGAGCTACCGGGGAGCTGTTTTTT; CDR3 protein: CSRSRLAGATGELFF
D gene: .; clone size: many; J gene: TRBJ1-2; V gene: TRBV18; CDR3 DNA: TGTGCCAGCTCACTTCAGCACCTGGATAACTATGGCTACACCTTC; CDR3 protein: CASSLQHLDNYGYTF
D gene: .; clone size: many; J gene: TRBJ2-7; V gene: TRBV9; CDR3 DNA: TGTGCCAGCAGCCCGAGGGGGGGACAGAAATACGAGCAGTACTTC; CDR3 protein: CASSPRGGQKYEQYF